One and the same sample provided the 17 T cell receptor beta chains below, sequenced in a study of Tregs in tolerant kidney transplant recipients (dated by TCRdb to about 2019). Transplants used related donors with nonmyeloablative bone marrow transplantation; mixed chimerism was transient in the human trials. Libraries were constructed by the immunoSEQ multiplex PCR assay. In TCRdb, the immuneACCESS table is reduced to in-frame sequences with V and J assigned. These tables do not hold every clone; where another copy was compared, an unresolved V gene accounts for under half, and the others remain unexplained. The sample table holds around 86,000 clones, of which 90% to 95% were seen once. Approximately 1.4% of the sample lies in the top ten. Material: CD4+ T cells from blood (PBMCs), obtained 24 months after the transplant. These receptors originate from a human patient who received a combined kidney and bone marrow transplant. Because of the transplant, the T cells may be the graft donor's rather than the patient's own.

The gene calls are TRBV6-1 and TRBJ1-2; no clear D. Per the germline V gene, CDR1 is MNHNS and CDR2 is SASEGT. Deletions cut 5 bases from V and 3 bases from J, with 7 bases between. This CDR3 contains 12 residues. The DNA of the CDR3 is TGTGCCAGCAGTCCGCGGGACTATGGCTACACCTTC. Protein: CASSPRDYGYTF.

V is TRBV19 and J is TRBJ1-5, with 10 bases aligning to TRBD1. This CDR3 contains 15 residues. Germline V gene lookup returns CDR1 LNHDA and CDR2 SQIVND (reference sequence). J gave up 3 bases and V 6 bases, and 5 bases lay outside the gene matches. In DNA, the CDR3 is TGTGCCAGTAGATGGGACAGGGGTTTCAATCAGCCCCAGCATTTT. It yields the protein CASRWDRGFNQPQHF.

The chain uses TRBV6-6 and TRBJ1-2; 9 nucleotides line up with TRBD1. CDR3 size: 14 residues. Germline-derived CDR1 and CDR2 are MNHNY and SVGAGI (reference sequence). Trimming cost V 6 bases and J 6 bases; bases outside gene matches: 8. The CDR3, as DNA: TGTGCCAGCAGGAGGGGACGGGACAGGGATGGCTACACCTTC. Translated: CASRRGRDRDGYTF.

This rearrangement joins TRBV5-1 to TRBJ1-1, with D possibly being TRBD1 (6 bases). Trimming pared 5 bases from V and 6 bases from J, leaving 17 bases between. This CDR3 comprises 14 residues. The germline CDR1 and CDR2 sequences are SGHRS and YFSETQ. This CDR3 reads CASRIRSGVPEAFF. The CDR3, as DNA: TGCGCCAGCAGGATCCGATCAGGGGTTCCTGAAGCTTTCTTT. Full variable domain (missing parts from reference TRBV5-1 and TRBJ1-1): KAGVTQTPRYLIKTRGQQVTLSCSPISGHRSVSWYQQTPGQGLQFLFEYFSETQRNKGNFPGRFSGRQFSNSRSEMNVSTLELGDSALYLCASRIRSGVPEAFFGQGTRLTVV.

The chain joins TRBV7-9 to TRBJ2-1; 9 bases are shared with TRBD2. With V trimmed by 2 bases and J by 9 bases, 11 bases remained unmatched. CDR1 is SEHNR and CDR2 is FQNEAQ in the germline V gene (reference sequence). The CDR3 runs 16 residues. CDR3 sequence: CASSLFEGRGGIEQFF. The CDR3 DNA is TGTGCCAGCAGCTTATTTGAAGGGCGGGGGGGCATTGAGCAGTTCTTC. Combining the CDR3 with reference TRBV7-9 and TRBJ2-1 gives the whole variable domain DTGVSQNPRHKITKRGQNVTFRCDPISEHNRLYWYRQTLGQGPEFLTYFQNEAQLEKSRLLSDRFSAERPKGSFSTLEIQRTEQGDSAMYLCASSLFEGRGGIEQFFGPGTRLTVL.

The V and J genes are TRBV7-3 and TRBJ2-6, with D perhaps matching TRBD1 (6 bases). The CDR3 is 21 residues long. V dropped 6 bases and J dropped 0 bases, with 27 bases sitting between them. Germline CDR1 SGHTA, CDR2 FQGTGA. CDR3 DNA sequence: TGTGCCAGCAGACATCAACCCCTCCGGGACAAAGTAAGCTCTGGGGCCAACGTCCTGACTTTC. Amino acids: CASRHQPLRDKVSSGANVLTF.

The J gene is TRBJ2-2, the V gene TRBV7-3; 7 bases align to TRBD1. CDR1 and CDR2 from the germline V gene are SGHTA and FQGTGA. V gave up 5 bases and J gave up 1 base; unmatched junction bases: 13. The CDR3 consists of 18 residues. The CDR3 reads CASSPLDRRLRNTGELFF. The CDR3, as DNA: TGTGCCAGCAGCCCACTGGACAGGAGGCTCAGGAACACCGGGGAGCTGTTTTTT.

The chain employs TRBV27 and TRBJ2-7; 7 bases are shared with TRBD2. CDR1 and CDR2 from the germline V gene are MNHEY and SMNVEV (reference sequence). J gave up 5 bases and V 2 bases, and 6 bases lay outside the gene matches. This CDR3 spans 14 amino acids. CDR3 sequence reads: CASSLRRGWDEQYF. The DNA of the CDR3 is TGTGCCAGCAGTTTAAGGCGGGGGTGGGACGAGCAGTACTTC.

The chain links TRBV5-4 to TRBJ2-7, with D possibly being TRBD1 (5 bases). V was shortened by 0 bases and J by 1 base, with 11 bases between the two germline ends. The germline V gene encodes CDR1 SGHNT and CDR2 YYREEE (reference sequence). The CDR3 extends over 15 amino acids. Here the CDR3 reads CASSLEGYFSYEQYF. As DNA, the CDR3 is TGTGCCAGCAGCTTGGAGGGGTATTTTTCCTACGAGCAGTACTTC.

This clone was picked up one time. This rearrangement joins TRBV11-1 to TRBJ1-1; D call uncertain. Trimming removed 5 bases at V and 11 bases at J, with 21 bases between. The CDR3 has 14 amino acids. Germline lookup yields CDR1 SGHAT and CDR2 FQDESV (reference sequence). The CDR3 nucleotides are TGTGCCAGCAGCCCGGTCTCGGGCCACCGAGGGGCTTTCTTT. Amino acid sequence: CASSPVSGHRGAFF. The complete variable domain, with remaining parts taken from reference TRBV11-1 and TRBJ1-1, reads EAEVAQSPRYKITEKSQAVAFWCDPISGHATLYWYRQILGQGPELLVQFQDESVVDDSQLPKDRFSAERLKGVDSTLKIQPAELGDSAMYLCASSPVSGHRGAFFGQGTRLTVV.

The chain has TRBV5-4 and TRBJ2-5, with 8 bases lining up with TRBD2. V gave up 0 bases and J gave up 2 bases; unmatched junction bases: 9. CDR1 is SGHNT and CDR2 is YYREEE in the germline V gene (reference sequence). The CDR3 runs 17 residues. DNA of the CDR3: TGTGCCAGCAGCTTGGGGGTCGCGGGGGGCCCGCAAGAGACCCAGTACTTC. Translation: CASSLGVAGGPQETQYF.

The gene calls are TRBV28 and TRBJ1-5; TRBD1 agrees at 9 bases. This CDR3 is 14 amino acids long. The junction had 8 bases not matched to a gene; V was cut back by 7 bases and J by 7 bases. The V gene's germline CDR1 is MDHEN and CDR2 SYDVKM. The CDR3 DNA is TGTGCCAGCAAAACAGGGGGCGCAGGACAGCCCCAGCATTTT. This codes for CASKTGGAGQPQHF.

This chain uses TRBV9 with TRBJ1-2; 8 positions match TRBD1. CDR1 and CDR2 (germline): SGDLS, YYNGEE. The J segment lost 4 bases and the V segment lost 8 bases, leaving 7 bases of the junction unmatched. The CDR3 consists of 13 residues. CDR3 loop: CASGGQALYGYTF. The DNA for the CDR3 is TGTGCCAGTGGGGGACAGGCTCTCTATGGCTACACCTTC.

A few counts support this clone. This chain links TRBV6-5 with TRBJ1-2; the match to TRBD1 covers 7 bases. CDR3 length: 15 residues. The V and J ends lost 6 bases and 4 bases, in that order; junction bases with no gene match: 11. The germline gives CDR1 MNHEY, CDR2 SVGAGI. The CDR3 nucleotides read TGTGCCAGCAGCCCGAACGCGGGACAGCTCTATGGCTACACCTTC. Translation gives CASSPNAGQLYGYTF.

This clone occurred once. This chain connects TRBV4-3 to TRBJ2-1; D perhaps matches TRBD2 (5 bases). This CDR3 has 13 residues. V lost 0 bases and J lost 14, with 14 bases in between. Germline-derived CDR1 and CDR2 are LGHNA and YSLEER. The CDR3 is CASSQDRTLAEFF. DNA for the CDR3: TGCGCCAGCAGCCAAGATCGGACTTTGGCGGAGTTCTTC.

The CDR3 DNA reads as TGCGCCAGCAGCTTGGGGGTGGCTAGCGGGAGCGGCAACGAGCAGTACTTC. It yields the protein CASSLGVASGSGNEQYF. This chain links TRBV5-1 with TRBJ2-7; 10 nucleotides match TRBD2. The germline gives CDR1 SGHRS, CDR2 YFSETQ. Germline trimming cut 0 bases from V and 5 bases from J; bases unmatched to any gene: 11. The CDR3 is 17 residues long.

J is TRBJ1-4 and V is TRBV19; D is undetermined. V shed 6 bases and J shed 7 bases, with 18 bases lying between them. The CDR3 runs to 15 residues. Germline V gene data show CDR1 as LNHDA and CDR2 as SQIVND (reference sequence). For the CDR3, the DNA is TGTGCCAGTAGATGGAGGCTCGGTTCGGGTGAAAAACTGTTTTTT. Translating gives CASRWRLGSGEKLFF.